This T cell receptor beta chain was found in a study of CD8+CD57+ T cells in acquired aplastic anemia. The overall study: DNA recovered from sorted CD4+ and CD8+ cells had a mean of approximately 3.5 ug. General study findings and limits: The study found no significant CD8+ Simpson's diversity difference between patients and controls. About 27 CD8+ CDR3 sequences were shared between patients and controls.

Genomic DNA served as template for TCR beta VDJ and CDR3 profiling. Via MiXCR, TCRdb re-called the reads, giving one row per CDR3 protein. The sample contains 250,000 to 350,000 distinct CDR3 sequences, approximately 56% of which appear only once. Germline assignment: CDR1 SEHNR and CDR2 FQNEAQ (reference sequence). V dropped 5 bases and J dropped 8; count of bases not matched to a gene: 12. The CDR3 consists of 16 residues. Turning to this clonotype: The target antigen is unknown.

What was sequenced was sorted CD4+, CD8+, or CD8+CD57+ T cells (not recorded which) from PBMCs. The clonotype comes from a human donor with severe aplastic anemia or a healthy control (not recorded which). This chain links TRBV7-9 with TRBJ2-1, with 10 positions matching TRBD1. CDR3 coding DNA: TGTGCCAGCAGCGGAACGGGACAGGGGATTTTACATGAGCAGTTCTTC. It specifies CASSGTGQGILHEQFF.